This TCR beta chain comes out of a study of identical twins. Per the germline V gene, CDR1 is MNHNS and CDR2 is SASEGT. The V and J ends lost 4 bases and 4 bases, in that order; junction bases with no gene match: 0. The CDR3 totals 15 residues. Study-wide points: The same donors were not followed; conclusions instead depended on cross-sectional statistical analysis. For out-of-frame beta sequences, excess twin sharing was weaker.

This clonotype was found a few times. Its specificity is unknown. A universal primer binding site was introduced by template switching. The final cDNA contained unique molecular identifiers. TCRdb independently ran MiXCR on the 5' RACE reads; one entry per CDR3 protein. The repertoire has 200,000 to 250,000 distinct CDR3 sequences, around 7% of them found once; the top ten carry 3.5% to 4%. This same sample was also part of a study on yellow fever vaccine responses in identical twins. As that study records: Each twin's T cell response to the vaccine was reported to look partly convergent and partly personalized.

The receptor's source is a woman under 30 in good health. Material: memory (CD45RO+) T cells sorted from blood. The chain is built from TRBV6-1 and TRBJ2-2; TRBD2 matches 13 bases. As DNA, the CDR3 is TGTGCCAGCAGTGGACTAGCGGGAGGCACCGGGGAGCTGTTTTTT. It specifies CASSGLAGGTGELFF.